Below, 15 T cell receptor beta chains from the same sample are listed, as sequenced in a study of T cell responses to AZD1222 COVID-19 vaccine. Sequenced by immunoSEQ multiplex PCR; TCRdb stores in-frame clones only, minus some. The sample carries 150,000 to 180,000 clones, about 88% recorded once. Sequencing was performed on peripheral blood, taken on day 0 of AZD1222 vaccination. All receptors derive from an adult in good health.

The chain is built from TRBV25-1 and TRBJ2-7; the D is unclear. The CDR3 is 13 amino acids. Deletions cut 4 bases from V and 3 bases from J, with 10 bases between. From germline, CDR1 is MGHDK and CDR2 SYGVNS. CDR3 sequence: CASSATLNYEQYF. The CDR3 DNA follows: TGTGCCAGCAGTGCCACTCTCAACTACGAGCAGTACTTC.

The V and J genes are TRBV6-5 and TRBJ2-5; weak D call: TRBD2 (5 bases). Per the germline V gene, CDR1 is MNHEY and CDR2 is SVGAGI. With 11 bases removed from V and 4 bases from J, the gap between germline ends came to 20 bases. The CDR3 sequence is 14 residues long. In DNA form, the CDR3 reads TGTGCCGGATCTAGGGCGGGCCACGGAGAGACCCAGTACTTC. Translated, it gives CAGSRAGHGETQYF.

V gene TRBV29-1 combines with J gene TRBJ2-7; 7 bases fit TRBD1. The germline V gene has CDR1 SQVTM and CDR2 ANQGSEA. After removal of 6 bases from V and 2 bases from J, the junction contained 19 bases not matched to a gene. This CDR3 comprises 17 residues. Written as DNA, the CDR3 is TGCAGCGTGCTACCCCTGGGCACAGGGGCCATCGCCTACGAGCAGTACTTC. Translated: CSVLPLGTGAIAYEQYF.

The chain couples TRBV19 to TRBJ2-7; maybe TRBD1 (6 bases). Trimming cost V 7 bases and J 2 bases, with 15 bases left between them. Germline V gene lookup returns CDR1 LNHDA and CDR2 SQIVND (reference sequence). This CDR3 comprises 14 residues. The chain's CDR3 is CASNPTGSPYEQYF. The CDR3 DNA is TGTGCCAGTAACCCAACAGGGTCCCCCTACGAGCAGTACTTC.

The chain combines TRBV19 with TRBJ1-2; D is perhaps TRBD1 (5 bases). Per germline, CDR1 LNHDA and CDR2 SQIVND (reference sequence). Trimming took 3 bases from V and 12 from J, leaving 17 bases between them. The CDR3 covers 13 residues. In DNA, the CDR3 is TGTGCCAGTAGTATTAGATTCGGGGCGCCCAACACCTTC. Translation: CASSIRFGAPNTF.

The rearrangement uses TRBV5-1 and TRBJ2-7; 10 bases line up with TRBD1. The CDR3 spans 15 residues. With V trimmed by 1 base and J by 3 bases, 4 bases remained unmatched. Per germline, CDR1 SGHRS and CDR2 YFSETQ. The CDR3 DNA reads TGCGCCAGCAGCTTGTCAGGGACAGGGGTCTACGAGCAGTACTTC. Amino acid sequence: CASSLSGTGVYEQYF.

The rearrangement uses TRBV6-5 and TRBJ2-7, with 12 positions matching TRBD2. The CDR3 runs to 16 residues. Per the germline V gene, CDR1 is MNHEY and CDR2 is SVGAGI. With 0 bases clipped from V and 4 bases from J, the junction kept 4 bases outside the gene matches. CDR3 bases: TGTGCCAGCAGTTACTCGTCGGGGACTAGCGGGTACGAGCAGTACTTC. This encodes CASSYSSGTSGYEQYF.

V is TRBV9 and J is TRBJ1-1; no firm D call. There are 13 residues in the CDR3. Germline CDR1 reads SGDLS; CDR2 reads YYNGEE. Trimming took off 4 bases at V and 8 bases at J, with 15 bases between the two ends. Here the CDR3 reads CASSPDDGREAFF. Written as DNA, the CDR3 is TGTGCCAGCAGCCCAGATGACGGGAGAGAAGCTTTCTTT.

The CDR3, as DNA: TGCGCCAGCAGCCCTGCCCAGGGGGAGGCTGGGGCCAACGTCCTGACTTTC. Amino acids: CASSPAQGEAGANVLTF. The chain joins TRBV5-1 to TRBJ2-6, with D possibly being TRBD1 (7 bases). Germline lookup yields CDR1 SGHRS and CDR2 YFSETQ. This CDR3 is built from 17 residues. V gave up 4 bases and J gave up 2 bases, with 16 bases separating them. Based on the CDR3 plus reference TRBV5-1 and TRBJ2-6, the full variable domain is KAGVTQTPRYLIKTRGQQVTLSCSPISGHRSVSWYQQTPGQGLQFLFEYFSETQRNKGNFPGRFSGRQFSNSRSEMNVSTLELGDSALYLCASSPAQGEAGANVLTFGAGSRLTVL.

The chain couples TRBV2 to TRBJ1-1; TRBD1 matches 8 bases. Losses at the gene ends were 6 bases for V and 1 base for J; bases not matched to a gene: 7. The length of the CDR3 is 15 residues. Per the germline V gene, CDR1 is SNHLY and CDR2 is FYNNEI. The CDR3 DNA follows: TGTGCCAGCAGGGACGGGACAGGTCGGAACACTGAAGCTTTCTTT. This sequence encodes CASRDGTGRNTEAFF. Full variable domain (rest looked up from reference TRBV2 and TRBJ1-1): EPEVTQTPSHQVTQMGQEVILRCVPISNHLYFYWYRQILGQKVEFLVSFYNNEISEKSEIFDDQFSVERPDGSNFTLKIRSTKLEDSAMYFCASRDGTGRNTEAFFGQGTRLTVV.

The chain combines TRBV19 with TRBJ2-1; the match to TRBD2 covers 7 bases. The CDR3 sequence is 10 residues long. CDR1 LNHDA and CDR2 SQIVND come from the germline V gene (reference sequence). Losses at the gene ends were 10 bases for V and 14 bases for J; bases not matched to a gene: 8. In DNA form, the CDR3 reads TGTGCCACCGGGCGGGGGTCGGAGTTCTTC. It specifies CATGRGSEFF.

The V call is TRBV7-8, the J call TRBJ1-1; 7 bases align to TRBD1. This CDR3 spans 16 amino acids. The ends lost 5 bases at V and 3 bases at J; junction bases unmatched: 12. The germline gives CDR1 SGHVS, CDR2 FQNEAQ. CDR3 amino acids: CASSRAPGQWDTEAFF. In DNA, the CDR3 is TGTGCCAGCAGCCGAGCACCGGGACAGTGGGACACTGAAGCTTTCTTT.

This clone appeared a single time. The gene calls are TRBV12-3 or TRBV12-4 and TRBJ1-1; no firm D call. Trimming took off 3 bases at V and 0 bases at J, with 5 bases between the two ends. The CDR3 loop spans 13 amino acids. The CDR3 region is CASSLTMNTEAFF. CDR3 coding DNA: TGTGCCAGCAGTTTGACGATGAACACTGAAGCTTTCTTT.

The chain employs TRBV2 and TRBJ2-7; a possible D gene is TRBD1 (6 bases). V was clipped by 4 bases and J by 1 base, with 8 bases between them. The germline V gene has CDR1 SNHLY and CDR2 FYNNEI. There are 13 residues in the CDR3. This CDR3 is CASSGQASYEQYF. For the CDR3, the DNA is TGTGCCAGCAGTGGACAGGCTTCCTACGAGCAGTACTTC.

The gene calls are TRBV5-4 and TRBJ1-1; 8 nucleotides line up with TRBD1. Germline loops: CDR1 SGHNT, CDR2 YYREEE (reference sequence). The J segment lost 6 bases and the V segment lost 4 bases, leaving 2 bases of the junction unmatched. The CDR3 length is 12 residues. The CDR3 DNA follows: TGTGCCAGCAGCCAGGGGGCGGCTGAAGCTTTCTTT. Translation gives CASSQGAAEAFF.